What follows are 26 T cell receptor beta chains derived from one specimen sequenced in a study of T cells in Graves' hyperthyroidism and ophthalmopathy. Using RNA transcripts as the source, TCR beta CDR3 regions were amplified. An initial round of RT-PCR targeting the TCR CDR3 relied on the HTBI primer set. In TCRdb, the multiplex PCR reads were re-called with MiXCR into one record per CDR3 protein. Of a few hundred thousand distinct CDR3 sequences detected, around 13% appear once; the ten largest clones hold 15% to 20%. The sequencing sample was made of blood. The receptors derive from a woman aged 25 to 45 with Graves' ophthalmopathy.

Note on this clonotype: This clone may be a read error of a much larger clone one base away. The chain employs TRBV12-3 or TRBV12-4 and TRBJ2-7; no definite D call. The CDR3 has 13 amino acids. In DNA form, the CDR3 reads TGTGCCAGCAGTGAAACGGCCCCTGACGAGCGGTACTTC. Translating gives CASSETAPDERYF.

The rearrangement joins TRBV6-1 to TRBJ1-2; a weak D match, TRBD1 (6 bases). The CDR3 contains 15 residues. Deletions cut 2 bases from V and 5 bases from J, with 15 bases between. CDR1 is MNHNS and CDR2 is SASEGT in the germline V gene. CDR3 loop: CASSERAKGEYGYTF. CDR3 DNA: TGTGCCAGCAGTGAAAGGGCAAAGGGGGAGTATGGCTACACCTTC.

This clonotype was detected ten times or more. The rearrangement uses TRBV4-2 and TRBJ2-1; 13 bases match TRBD2. CDR1 and CDR2 (germline): LGHNA, YNFKEQ. J gave up 0 bases and V 2 bases, and 10 bases lay outside the gene matches. The CDR3 covers 20 residues. As DNA, the CDR3 is TGTGCCAGCAGCCAACCGACTAGCGGGGGGCCTTGGAGCTCCTACAATGAGCAGTTCTTC. This translates into CASSQPTSGGPWSSYNEQFF.

This clonotype was found a few times. This chain uses TRBV5-6 with TRBJ1-5; a weak D match, TRBD1 (6 bases). This CDR3 is 15 amino acids long. V lost 4 bases and J 9 bases, leaving 20 bases between the germline ends. Germline V gives CDR1 SGHDT, CDR2 YYEEEE. The CDR3 is CASSESTGSAPPQHF. Here the CDR3 DNA reads TGTGCCAGCAGCGAAAGCACAGGGTCTGCTCCGCCCCAGCATTTT.

This clonotype was seen at least ten times. This sequence joins TRBV28 and TRBJ2-5, with D hard to call. This CDR3 comprises 16 residues. The germline V gene has CDR1 MDHEN and CDR2 SYDVKM. V gave up 2 bases and J gave up 4 bases, with 17 bases separating them. The CDR3 here is CASSLDRAYPRETQYF. Here the CDR3 DNA reads TGTGCCAGCAGTTTAGATAGGGCTTACCCAAGAGAGACCCAGTACTTC.

As to this clonotype: Given a much more abundant clone one base away, this may be a read error. The genes are TRBV7-8 and TRBJ2-7; D is unresolved. Trimming took 3 bases from V and 3 from J, leaving 12 bases between them. CDR1 and CDR2 from the germline V gene are SGHVS and FQNEAQ. The CDR3 extends over 14 amino acids. CDR3 protein: CASSFGESLYEQYF. CDR3 nucleotide sequence: TGTGCCAGCAGCTTCGGAGAGAGCCTCTACGAGCAGTACTTC. Full variable domain (rest looked up from reference TRBV7-8 and TRBJ2-7): GAGVSQSPRYKVAKRGQDVALRCDPISGHVSLFWYQQALGQGPEFLTYFQNEAQLDKSGLPSDRFFAERPEGSVSTLKIQRTQQEDSAVYLCASSFGESLYEQYFGPGTRLTVT.

The table lists this clonotype with many counts. The chain links TRBV7-9 to TRBJ1-2, with D possibly matching TRBD1 (5 bases). Germline V gene lookup returns CDR1 SEHNR and CDR2 FQNEAQ (reference sequence). This CDR3 has 13 amino acids. V lost 4 bases to trimming and J lost 4 bases, with 10 bases between them. CDR3 protein: CASSSGGSYGYTF. CDR3 nucleotide sequence: TGTGCCAGCAGCTCGGGGGGTAGCTATGGCTACACCTTC.

The chain is built from TRBV5-1 and TRBJ2-7; either TRBD1 or TRBD2 may fit D (6 bases each). Deletions cut 0 bases from V and 5 bases from J, with 15 bases between. CDR3 length: 15 residues. Germline V gives CDR1 SGHRS, CDR2 YFSETQ. CDR3: CASSLDRVRTNEQYF. The CDR3 nucleotides read TGCGCCAGCAGCTTGGACAGGGTGCGGACTAACGAGCAGTACTTC.

This clonotype was detected a few times. The chain is built from TRBV4-2 and TRBJ1-5, with D maybe TRBD1 (5 bases). Germline loops: CDR1 LGHNA, CDR2 YNFKEQ. V was cut by 0 bases and J by 0 bases, with 9 bases left in between. The CDR3 has 16 amino acids. The CDR3 DNA reads as TGTGCCAGCAGCCAAGATCAGGGAAATAGCAATCAGCCCCAGCATTTT. Its translation is CASSQDQGNSNQPQHF.

DNA of the CDR3: TGTGCCAGCAGCTACAGACAGACGCAAGAGACCCAGTACTTC. The encoded protein is CASSYRQTQETQYF. The J gene is TRBJ2-5, the V gene TRBV11-3, with D possibly matching TRBD1 (5 bases). CDR1 and CDR2 (germline): SGHNT, YENEEA. The CDR3 extends over 14 amino acids. The V end lost 4 bases, the J end lost 2 bases, and 11 bases lay between the germline ends.

Of note for this clonotype: Given a much more abundant clone one base away, this may be a read error. This sequence joins TRBV15 and TRBJ1-1; D is ambiguous. Germline V gives CDR1 LNHNV, CDR2 YYDKDF (reference sequence). The CDR3 is 13 amino acids. The CDR3 region is CATSRNLNTEASF. For the CDR3, the DNA is TGTGCCACCAGCAGAAACCTTAACACTGAAGCTTCCTTT. The full variable domain, with the rest looked up from reference TRBV15 and TRBJ1-1, is DAMVIQNPRYQVTQFGKPVTLSCSQTLNHNVMYWYQQKSSQAPKLLFHYYDKDFNNEADTPDNFQSRRPNTSFCFLDIRSPGLGDTAMYLCATSRNLNTEASFGQGTRLTVV.

The CDR3 sequence: CAWSAGQGASGYGYTF. CDR3 DNA: TGTGCCTGGAGTGCGGGACAGGGGGCAAGTGGCTATGGCTACACCTTC. The V gene is TRBV30, the J gene TRBJ1-2; 12 positions agree with TRBD1. Germline loops: CDR1 GTSNPN, CDR2 SVGIG (reference sequence). The CDR3 is made up of 16 amino acids. V lost 1 base, J lost 4 bases, and 7 bases stayed unmatched.

Turning to this clonotype: This may come from a read error, since a much larger clone is one base off. This chain connects TRBV27 to TRBJ2-1; tentative D call: TRBD1 (5 bases). With the DNA end fitting TRBJ2-7 better, the J assignment may be wrong. From germline, CDR1 is MNHEY and CDR2 SMNVEV (reference sequence). The length of the CDR3 is 13 residues. CDR3 in amino acids: CASSTTAYNEQYF. The DNA of the CDR3 is TGTGCCAGCAGTACGACAGCCTACAATGAGCAGTACTTC.

V is TRBV6-1 and J is TRBJ2-7; TRBD1 might be the D (6 bases). This CDR3 is built from 12 residues. The V end lost 5 bases, the J end lost 5 bases, and 10 bases lay between the germline ends. CDR1 MNHNS and CDR2 SASEGT come from the germline V gene. CDR3: CASSWGPHEQYF. The CDR3 region has the DNA TGTGCCAGCAGTTGGGGGCCCCACGAGCAGTACTTC.

This clonotype appeared many times. The J gene is TRBJ2-7, the V gene TRBV12-3 or TRBV12-4; 8 bases fit TRBD1. CDR3 length equals 14 residues. Germline trimming cut 2 bases from V and 6 bases from J; bases unmatched to any gene: 6. CDR3 sequence reads: CASSLWRQGSEQYF. The DNA for the CDR3 is TGTGCCAGCAGTTTATGGCGACAGGGGAGCGAGCAGTACTTC.

This clonotype was seen ten or more times. This chain connects TRBV7-2 to TRBJ1-2, with D perhaps matching TRBD1 (6 bases). Germline V gene lookup returns CDR1 SGHTA and CDR2 FQGNSA. Trimming pared 4 bases from V and 4 bases from J, leaving 16 bases between. CDR3 size: 15 residues. The CDR3 DNA follows: TGTGCCAGCAGCTCGAGACAGGCCGCCTCCTATGGCTACACCTTC. Translation gives CASSSRQAASYGYTF.

The CDR3 protein is CAIRTGQGALDGYTF. In DNA form, the CDR3 reads TGTGCCATCAGAACCGGACAGGGGGCTTTGGATGGCTACACCTTC. The chain is built from TRBV10-3 and TRBJ1-2; 11 bases line up with TRBD1. Germline CDR1 reads ENHRY; CDR2 reads SYGVKD. V lost 6 bases, J lost 6 bases, and 9 bases stayed unmatched. The CDR3 is made up of 15 amino acids.

This clonotype turned up a few times. V gene TRBV4-2 combines with J gene TRBJ2-5; 12 nucleotides match TRBD2. The germline V gene encodes CDR1 LGHNA and CDR2 YNFKEQ. The V segment lost 5 bases and the J segment 2 bases; nucleotides outside the gene matches: 9. The CDR3 runs to 17 residues. The CDR3 is CASSEALTSGGQETQYF. The CDR3 nucleotides are TGTGCCAGCAGCGAGGCCCTAACTAGCGGGGGGCAAGAGACCCAGTACTTC.

The J gene is TRBJ2-3, the V gene TRBV12-3 or TRBV12-4; 9 bases fit TRBD2. Trimming at V came to 6 bases and at J to 6 bases, leaving 16 bases not matched to a gene. This CDR3 has 17 amino acids. CDR3 protein: CASSLRSGGGVGDTQYF. The CDR3 nucleotides are TGTGCCAGCAGCTTACGGTCCGGCGGGGGGGTAGGGGATACGCAGTATTTT.

This clonotype was seen a handful of times. The J gene is TRBJ1-1, the V gene TRBV28; D unresolved. This CDR3 comprises 13 residues. Between the trimmed V and J ends, which lost 4 bases and 6 bases, there was a span of 12 bases. Germline CDR1 is MDHEN and CDR2 is SYDVKM. DNA for the CDR3: TGTGCCAGCAGTTATGGGGTGCGCGCTGAAGCTTTCTTT. Its protein is CASSYGVRAEAFF. Complete variable domain (other parts from reference TRBV28 and TRBJ1-1): DVKVTQSSRYLVKRTGEKVFLECVQDMDHENMFWYRQDPGLGLRLIYFSYDVKMKEKGDIPEGYSVSREKKERFSLILESASTNQTSMYLCASSYGVRAEAFFGQGTRLTVV.

This clonotype was observed many times. The gene calls are TRBV7-8 and TRBJ2-7, with D uncertain. Trimming stripped 5 bases from V and 0 bases from J, with 14 bases between. CDR1 and CDR2 from the germline V gene are SGHVS and FQNEAQ. This CDR3 has 15 amino acids. The CDR3 DNA follows: TGTGCCAGCAGCCCAAACACACTTTTCTCCTACGAGCAGTACTTC. Translated: CASSPNTLFSYEQYF.

This clonotype has a count of ten or more. The V and J genes are TRBV20-1 and TRBJ2-1; 9 bases align to TRBD2. The germline CDR1 and CDR2 sequences are DFQATT and SNEGSKA (reference sequence). The CDR3 consists of 16 residues. V dropped 5 bases and J dropped 3; count of bases not matched to a gene: 11. The CDR3 here is CSAPTGASGDYNEQFF. The DNA of the CDR3 is TGCAGTGCTCCCACGGGGGCTAGCGGGGACTACAATGAGCAGTTCTTC.

At least ten counts were recorded for this clonotype. This chain joins TRBV7-2 and TRBJ2-5; no clear D. The CDR3 sequence is 13 residues long. In germline, CDR1 is SGHTA, CDR2 FQGNSA. V lost 5 bases and J lost 5, with 12 bases in between. CDR3 in amino acids: CASSPARYETQYF. As DNA, the CDR3 is TGTGCCAGCAGCCCAGCTAGATACGAGACCCAGTACTTC.

This chain's CDR3 is CASSVDSRVVGGYTF. CDR3 in DNA: TGTGCCAGCAGCGTAGACTCCAGGGTGGTTGGGGGCTACACCTTC. The rearrangement uses TRBV9 and TRBJ1-2, with a possible D match to TRBD1 (5 bases). The CDR3 sequence is 15 residues long. Trimming stripped 0 bases from V and 8 bases from J, with 17 bases between. Per the germline V gene, CDR1 is SGDLS and CDR2 is YYNGEE.

CDR3 in amino acids: CSAERGNTIYF. CDR3 coding DNA: TGCAGTGCCGAGCGAGGAAACACCATATATTTT. The V gene is TRBV20-1, the J gene TRBJ1-3; no firm D call. CDR3 length equals 11 residues. V dropped 6 bases and J dropped 4 bases, with 7 bases sitting between them. Germline lookup yields CDR1 DFQATT and CDR2 SNEGSKA (reference sequence).

This clonotype was seen ten or more times. The chain employs TRBV20-1 and TRBJ1-1; D ambiguous. Germline values: CDR1 DFQATT, CDR2 SNEGSKA (reference sequence). There are 14 residues in the CDR3. The V and J ends lost 0 bases and 0 bases respectively, with 8 bases between them. The CDR3 nucleotides read TGCAGTGCTAGAGATTTTTCAGTGAACACTGAAGCTTTCTTT. This sequence encodes CSARDFSVNTEAFF.